This TCR beta chain came from a study of control samples from healthy donors and cancer patients. The CDR3 extends over 14 amino acids. V was pared by 4 bases and J by 8 bases, with 4 bases of the junction left unmatched. Germline V CDR1 and CDR2: SGHAT, FQNNGV. The data were produced by immunoSEQ multiplex PCR, yet TCRdb's version contains in-frame clones alone and is incomplete. The sample contains 35,000 to 55,000 clones, less than 95% of which appear only once. Sequencing input: PBMCs. The clonotype comes from a woman aged 40 to 50 with head and neck cancer. This sequence joins TRBV11-2 and TRBJ2-1, with 11 bases lining up with TRBD1. DNA of the CDR3: TGTGCCAGCAGCTCCGGGACAGGGGGGTATGAGCAGTTCTTC. Translated: CASSSGTGGYEQFF.